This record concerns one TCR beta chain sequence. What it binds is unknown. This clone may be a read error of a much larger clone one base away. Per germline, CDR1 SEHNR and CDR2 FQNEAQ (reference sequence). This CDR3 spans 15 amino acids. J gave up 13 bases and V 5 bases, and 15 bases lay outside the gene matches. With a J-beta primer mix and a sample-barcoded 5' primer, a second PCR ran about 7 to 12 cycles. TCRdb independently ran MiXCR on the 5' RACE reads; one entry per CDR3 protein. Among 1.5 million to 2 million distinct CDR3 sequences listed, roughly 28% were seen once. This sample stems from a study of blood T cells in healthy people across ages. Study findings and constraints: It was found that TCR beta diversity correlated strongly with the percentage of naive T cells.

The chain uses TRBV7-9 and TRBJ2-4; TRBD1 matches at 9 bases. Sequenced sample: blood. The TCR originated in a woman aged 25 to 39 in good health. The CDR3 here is CASSPAGQGTHGQYF. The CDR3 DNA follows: TGTGCCAGCAGCCCAGCAGGACAGGGGACCCACGGGCAGTACTTC.